This T cell receptor beta chain was sequenced in a study of shared clonotypes between healthy human individuals. Donors were Caucasian adults residing in Nashville, Tennessee, USA. TCRdb's table, derived via immunoSEQ multiplex PCR, lists solely in-frame clones and lacks some. The sample carries some 1,100,000 clones, approximately 78% recorded once. V was trimmed by 6 bases and J by 4 bases, leaving 10 bases between them. Germline CDR1 KGHSH, CDR2 LQKENI. The CDR3 covers 13 residues. This clonotype originated in a man aged 18 to 30 in good health. Some clones in this sample may be carry-over from other donors' samples. The rearrangement uses TRBV18 and TRBJ2-1, with TRBD2 as a possible D gene (6 bases). Input material: memory CD4+ T cells from PBMCs. The subset denotes: CD45RA-negative fraction. CDR3 DNA: TGTGCCAGCTCCCGGGAGTGGTACAATGAGCAGTTCTTC. It yields the protein CASSREWYNEQFF.